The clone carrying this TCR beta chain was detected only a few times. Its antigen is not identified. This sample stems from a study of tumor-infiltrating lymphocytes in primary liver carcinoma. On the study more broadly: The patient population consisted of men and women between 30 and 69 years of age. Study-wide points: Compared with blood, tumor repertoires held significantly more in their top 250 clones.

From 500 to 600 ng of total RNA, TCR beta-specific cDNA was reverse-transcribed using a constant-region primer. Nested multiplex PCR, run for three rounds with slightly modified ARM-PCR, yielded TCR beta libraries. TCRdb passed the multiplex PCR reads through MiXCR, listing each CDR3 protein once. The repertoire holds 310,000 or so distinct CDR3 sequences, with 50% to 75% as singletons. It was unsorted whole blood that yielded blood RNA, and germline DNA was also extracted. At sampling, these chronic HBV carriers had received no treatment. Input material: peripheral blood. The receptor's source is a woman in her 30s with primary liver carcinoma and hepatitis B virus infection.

Here the CDR3 DNA reads TGTGCCAGCACCCTAGCGGGGGGGGGAGAGACCCAGTACTTC. It is translated as CASTLAGGGETQYF. The chain couples TRBV12-3 or TRBV12-4 to TRBJ2-5, with TRBD2 identical over 12 bases. Trimming removed 7 bases from V and 4 bases from J; junction bases left unmatched: 4. The CDR3 runs to 14 residues.